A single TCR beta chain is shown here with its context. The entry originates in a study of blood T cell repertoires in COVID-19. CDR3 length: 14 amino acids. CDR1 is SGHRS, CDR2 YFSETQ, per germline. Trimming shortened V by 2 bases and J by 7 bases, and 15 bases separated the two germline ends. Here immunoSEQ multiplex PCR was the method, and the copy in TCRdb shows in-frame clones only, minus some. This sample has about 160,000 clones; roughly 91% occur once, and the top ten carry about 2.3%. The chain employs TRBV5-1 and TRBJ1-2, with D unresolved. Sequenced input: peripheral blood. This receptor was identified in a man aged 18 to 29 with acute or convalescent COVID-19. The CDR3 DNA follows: TGCGCCAGCAGCTTTGAGGGCTCCCCCGGTGGCTACACCTTC. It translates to CASSFEGSPGGYTF. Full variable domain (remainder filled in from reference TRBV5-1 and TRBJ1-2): KAGVTQTPRYLIKTRGQQVTLSCSPISGHRSVSWYQQTPGQGLQFLFEYFSETQRNKGNFPGRFSGRQFSNSRSEMNVSTLELGDSALYLCASSFEGSPGGYTFGSGTRLTVV.